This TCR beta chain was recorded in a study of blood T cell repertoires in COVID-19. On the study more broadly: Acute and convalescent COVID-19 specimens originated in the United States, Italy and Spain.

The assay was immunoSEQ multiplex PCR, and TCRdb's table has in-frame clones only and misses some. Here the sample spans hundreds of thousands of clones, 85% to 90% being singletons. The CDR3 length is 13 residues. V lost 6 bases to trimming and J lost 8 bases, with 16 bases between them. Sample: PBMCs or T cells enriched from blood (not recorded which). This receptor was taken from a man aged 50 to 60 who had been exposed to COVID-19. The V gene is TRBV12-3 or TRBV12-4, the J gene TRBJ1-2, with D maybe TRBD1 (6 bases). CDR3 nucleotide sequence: TGTGCCAGCAGGCCTCAGGGGCCTTGGGGCTACACCTTC. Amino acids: CASRPQGPWGYTF.